Here is one T cell receptor beta chain with its context. Its antigen is not identified. TCRdb's table, derived via immunoSEQ multiplex PCR, lists solely in-frame clones and lacks some. The sample records 350,000 to 400,000 clones, around 85% being singletons. The record originates from a study of Ad26.COV2.S vaccination and SARS-CoV-2 variants. Looking at the study overall: The COV1001 Ad26.COV2.S trial arm included the donor. Intramuscularly, Ad26.COV2.S was given either once or twice, 56 days apart. Study results and caveats: People who got the vaccine had more spike-specific TCR breadth than people who got placebo. Reportedly, spike-specific CD8+ and CD4+ T cell responses achieved substantial breadth once vaccination had taken place.

The length of the CDR3 is 11 residues. CDR1 and CDR2 (germline): SNHLY, FYNNEI. Trimming took off 6 bases at V and 11 bases at J, with 13 bases between the two ends. As for treatment: about 20 received Ad26.COV2.S at low or high dose, single or two shots; about five received placebo; per-sample allocation not given. Samples were taken on day 63 after the first vaccine or placebo injection. The specimen was peripheral blood, collected in a trial of Ad26.COV2.S vaccine versus placebo. This rearrangement joins TRBV2 to TRBJ1-1; tentative D call: TRBD1 (5 bases). This TCR was sampled from a person aged 18 to 59 who received the Ad26.COV2.S COVID-19 vaccine or a placebo. CDR3 DNA sequence: TGTGCCAGCAGCGAACAGTGGGGCGCTTTCTTT. Translated: CASSEQWGAFF.